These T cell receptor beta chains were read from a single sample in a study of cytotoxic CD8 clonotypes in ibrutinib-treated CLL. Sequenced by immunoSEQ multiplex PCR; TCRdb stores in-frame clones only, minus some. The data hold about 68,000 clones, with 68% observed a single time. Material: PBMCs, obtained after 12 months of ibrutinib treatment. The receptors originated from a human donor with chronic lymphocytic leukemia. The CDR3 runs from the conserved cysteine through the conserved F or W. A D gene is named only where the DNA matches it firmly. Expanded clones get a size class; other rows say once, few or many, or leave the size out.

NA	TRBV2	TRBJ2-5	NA	TGTGCCAGCAGACGGGGACCGTCGCAAGAGACCCAGTACTTC	CASRRGPSQETQYF
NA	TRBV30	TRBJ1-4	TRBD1	TGTGCCTGGACGGGCAGGGGGACTGAAAAACTGTTTTTT	CAWTGRGTEKLFF
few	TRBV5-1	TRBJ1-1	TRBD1	TGCGCCAGCAGCTCGGGACAGGGGAGGCCTGAAGCTTTCTTT	CASSSGQGRPEAFF
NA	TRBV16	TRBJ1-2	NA	TGTGCCAGCAGCCGCGGGGCCGGTCGGTCCCCCTATGGCTACACCTTC	CASSRGAGRSPYGYTF
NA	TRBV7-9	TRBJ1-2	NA	TGTGCCAGCAGCTTAGCAGGAAACTATGGCTACACCTTC	CASSLAGNYGYTF
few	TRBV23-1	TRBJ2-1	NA	TGCGCCAGCAGTCAATCGCGGGGATTCGATGAGCAGTTCTTC	CASSQSRGFDEQFF
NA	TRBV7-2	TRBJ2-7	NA	TGTGCCAGCAGCTTAGCCGCCGGACAAGCCTACGAGCAGTACTTC	CASSLAAGQAYEQYF
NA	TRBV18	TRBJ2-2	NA	TGTGCCAGCTCACCTCTGGACACCGGGGAGCTGTTTTTT	CASSPLDTGELFF
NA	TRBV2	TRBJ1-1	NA	TGTGCCAGCAGACTCAGGGGAGGGATCGGGGACACTGAAGCTTTCTTT	CASRLRGGIGDTEAFF
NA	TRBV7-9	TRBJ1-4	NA	TGTGCCAGCAGCTCTGCGGGCGCAACTAATGAAAAACTGTTTTTT	CASSSAGATNEKLFF
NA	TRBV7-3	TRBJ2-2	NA	TGTGCCAGCAGCTCTCGTGGCCTGGCGGGCGGGGAGCTGTTTTTT	CASSSRGLAGGELFF
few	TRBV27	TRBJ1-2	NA	TGTGCCAGCAGCCGGAGTTCCGGACAAAACTATGGCTACACCTTC	CASSRSSGQNYGYTF
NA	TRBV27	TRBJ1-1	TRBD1	TGTGCCAGCAATTCATTCCCCGGGACAGGGGACACTGAAGCTTTCTTT	CASNSFPGTGDTEAFF
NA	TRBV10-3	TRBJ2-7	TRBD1	TGTGCCATCAGTACGGACAGGTTGGGCCGCGAGCAGTACTTC	CAISTDRLGREQYF
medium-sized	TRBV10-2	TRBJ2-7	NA	TGCGCCAGCGAAGGGCCTCGTCGGGATTTGGAGCAGTACTTC	CASEGPRRDLEQYF
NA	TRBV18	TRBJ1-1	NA	TGTGCCAGCTCGCCGGGGGTAACTGAAGCTTTCTTT	CASSPGVTEAFF
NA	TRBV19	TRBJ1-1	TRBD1	TGTGCCAGTAGGAACATACTACAGGGGCGGAAGAAAACTGAAGCTTTCTTT	CASRNILQGRKKTEAFF
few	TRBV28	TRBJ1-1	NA	TGTGCCAGTTACAGATTGATGAACACTGAAGCTTTCTTT	CASYRLMNTEAFF
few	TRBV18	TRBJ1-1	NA	TGTGCCAGCTCGACGGGTAGGGGAGCGAACACTGAAGCTTTCTTT	CASSTGRGANTEAFF
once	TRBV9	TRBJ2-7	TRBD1	TGTGCCAGCAGCGTAGAAACAGGGGGCTCCTACGAGCAGTACTTC	CASSVETGGSYEQYF
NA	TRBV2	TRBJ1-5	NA	TGTGCCAGCAGTGTACAAGGGAGAAATCAGCCCCAGCATTTT	CASSVQGRNQPQHF
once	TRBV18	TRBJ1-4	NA	TGTGCCAGCTCACCAGATCTAGGACAGAGTAATGAAAAACTGTTTTTT	CASSPDLGQSNEKLFF
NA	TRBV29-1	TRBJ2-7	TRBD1	TGCAGCGTTGCACCACAGGGGGCCGGAGGGGAGCAGTACTTC	CSVAPQGAGGEQYF
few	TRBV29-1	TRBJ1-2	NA	TGCAGCGTTGAAGATCAATTGGGGTATGGCTACACCTTC	CSVEDQLGYGYTF
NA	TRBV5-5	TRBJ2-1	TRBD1	TGTGCCAGCAGCTGGACAGGGGGCCATATGATCAATGAGCAGTTCTTC	CASSWTGGHMINEQFF
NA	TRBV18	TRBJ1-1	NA	TGTGCCAGCTCACCACGCTCGGGTGAGTCTGAAGCTTTCTTT	CASSPRSGESEAFF
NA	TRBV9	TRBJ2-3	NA	TGTGCCAGCAGCGTAGCTGGTAGCCAAAGCACAGATACGCAGTATTTT	CASSVAGSQSTDTQYF
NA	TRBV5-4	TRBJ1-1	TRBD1	TGTGCCAGCAGCCCCCGACAGGGGACGAACACTGAAGCTTTCTTT	CASSPRQGTNTEAFF
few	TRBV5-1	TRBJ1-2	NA	TGCGCCAGCAGCTTTGGGGCGGACTATGGCTACACCTTC	CASSFGADYGYTF
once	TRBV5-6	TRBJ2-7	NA	TGTGCCAGCAGCTTCGACAACTCCTACGAGCAGTACTTC	CASSFDNSYEQYF
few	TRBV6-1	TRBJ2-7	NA	TGTGCCAGCAGGGAAACCCTCGGGGTCTACGAGCAGTACTTC	CASRETLGVYEQYF
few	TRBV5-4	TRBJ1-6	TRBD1	TGTGCCAGCAGCCCTGGGGACAGCGGATATAATTCACCCCTCCACTTT	CASSPGDSGYNSPLHF
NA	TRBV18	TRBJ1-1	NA	TGTGCCAGCTCACCACCGGGACATAACCTTATGGTGGGAGCTTTCTTT	CASSPPGHNLMVGAFF
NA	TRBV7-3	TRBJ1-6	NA	TGTGCCAGCAGCTTAGGCACAGGCTATAATTCACCCCTCCACTTT	CASSLGTGYNSPLHF
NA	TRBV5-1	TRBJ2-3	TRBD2	TGCGCCAGCAGCTTGGGTCAGGTACTAGCGACAGATACGCAGTATTTT	CASSLGQVLATDTQYF
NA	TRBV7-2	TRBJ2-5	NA	TGTGCCAGCAGCCATTACCCCAGGGTCGAAGAGACCCAGTACTTC	CASSHYPRVEETQYF
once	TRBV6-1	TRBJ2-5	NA	TGTGCCAGCAGTGATGTGAGGGGTTCCCAAGAGACCCAGTACTTC	CASSDVRGSQETQYF
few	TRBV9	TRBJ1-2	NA	TGTGCCTCAACGCCGGGACGGGCCCTTTATGGCTACACCTTC	CASTPGRALYGYTF
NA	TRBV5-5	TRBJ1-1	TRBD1	TGTGCCAGCAGCTGGGACAGGGTTGAAGCTTTCTTT	CASSWDRVEAFF
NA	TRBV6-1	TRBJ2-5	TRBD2	TGTGCCAGCAGTGTGACTAGCGGGGGGGAGACCCAGTACTTC	CASSVTSGGETQYF
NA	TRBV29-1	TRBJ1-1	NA	TGCAGCGTTGGGGGAGGAGACGAAGCTTTCTTT	CSVGGGDEAFF
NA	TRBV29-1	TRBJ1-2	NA	TGCAGCGTTAATTCGGCCCGGGCGGAAGTGGGGAACTATGGCTACACCTTC	CSVNSARAEVGNYGYTF
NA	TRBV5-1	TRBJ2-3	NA	TGCGCCAGCAGCTTTGAACAGAGCACAGATACGCAGTATTTT	CASSFEQSTDTQYF
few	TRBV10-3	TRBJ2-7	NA	TGTGCCATCAGTGAGTATGCAGGGTGGAGCTTC	CAISEYAGWSF
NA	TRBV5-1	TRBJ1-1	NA	TGCGCCAGCAGCTTGGAGTCAAGGAACACTGAAGCTTTCTTT	CASSLESRNTEAFF
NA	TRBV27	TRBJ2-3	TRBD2	TGTGCCAGCAGGACTCTAGCGGGGGGGTCCACAGATACGCAGTATTTT	CASRTLAGGSTDTQYF
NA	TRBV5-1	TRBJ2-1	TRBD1	TGCGCCAGCAGCCCTGGACAGGGGGCACAGCAGTTCTTC	CASSPGQGAQQFF
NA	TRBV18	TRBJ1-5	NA	TGTGCCAGCGGGGGAGTCGGTAGCAATCAGCCCCAGCATTTT	CASGGVGSNQPQHF
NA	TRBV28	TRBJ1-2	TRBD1	TGTGCCAGCAGTTACCCCGGGACAGCTAACTATGGCTACACCTTC	CASSYPGTANYGYTF